This T cell receptor beta chain originates from a study of OX40 agonist ivuxolimab in advanced cancers. Study-wide context: Ivuxolimab, an agonistic anti-OX40 (CD134) antibody, was given to patients. Whole-study findings and limits: No determination was made of the antigen specificity of the expanded peripheral T cells. Near-lowest levels of clonal expansion characterized partial responders at 0.1-3.0 mg/kg.

V lost 10 bases to trimming and J lost 10 bases, with 20 bases between them. The germline V gene encodes CDR1 MNHNY and CDR2 SVGAGI (reference sequence). CDR3 length: 14 amino acids. Assay: immunoSEQ multiplex PCR; the TCRdb copy retains only in-frame clones and omits some. The sample holds 65,000 to 85,000 clones; about nine tenths are singletons and the top ten take roughly 0.6%. Of note for this clone: The antigen remains unidentified.

The genes are TRBV6-6 and TRBJ1-6; D remains ambiguous. The sequence was obtained from an adult with an advanced solid tumor such as melanoma, head and neck, liver or kidney cancer. The sequenced sample was CD4+ or CD8+ T cells sorted from blood, obtained in a trial of the OX40 agonist ivuxolimab. CDR3 in amino acids: CATRKSPPGSPLHF. DNA for the CDR3: TGTGCCACCCGAAAGTCCCCTCCGGGATCACCCCTCCACTTT.